Listed below are T cell receptor beta chains from one sample, sequenced in a study of T cell repertoires in cytomegalovirus infection. Antigens for these TCRs are unknown. Using its own MiXCR run on the reads, TCRdb lists one record per CDR3 protein. The table includes roughly 990,000 distinct CDR3 sequences, 31% detected once. The sample in question was cultured CD8+ T cells from PBMCs, obtained from culture after CMV antigen stimulation. The receptor source for this set is a human donor in good health (CMV status not recorded). Some clones in this sample may be carry-over from other donors' samples. Each CDR3 is given with its conserved first and last residue. D genes are given only for firm matches. Size is stated for part of the rows, as once, few or many counts, or as a class when the clone is expanded.

v_call: TRBV27
j_call: TRBJ1-6
d_call: TRBD1
clone_size: -
cdr3_nt: TGTGCCAGCAGTTTCCTCGGACAGGGGAGGCATTCACCCCTCCACTTT
cdr3_aa: CASSFLGQGRHSPLHF

v_call: TRBV12-3/TRBV12-4
j_call: TRBJ1-5
d_call: -
clone_size: many
cdr3_nt: TGTGCCAGCACCTCGGGTAGCAATCAGCCCCAGCATTTT
cdr3_aa: CASTSGSNQPQHF

v_call: TRBV4-1
j_call: TRBJ2-1
d_call: -
clone_size: -
cdr3_nt: TGCGCCAGCAGCCAAGAAATAGGCAGGGGGGTAAATGAGCAGTTCTTC
cdr3_aa: CASSQEIGRGVNEQFF

v_call: TRBV19
j_call: TRBJ1-1
d_call: -
clone_size: few
cdr3_nt: TGTGCCAGTAGTATAGACCAGGGACGAACTGAAGCTTTCTTT
cdr3_aa: CASSIDQGRTEAFF

v_call: TRBV27
j_call: TRBJ2-6
d_call: -
clone_size: -
cdr3_nt: TGTGCCAGCAGTTCATCAAGACAGGGAGGGACCCCTTCTGGGGCCAACGTCCTGACTTTC
cdr3_aa: CASSSSRQGGTPSGANVLTF

v_call: TRBV6-2/TRBV6-3
j_call: TRBJ1-6
d_call: -
clone_size: -
cdr3_nt: TGTGCCAGCAGTTGGACACCTTCCGATAATTCACCCCTCCACTTT
cdr3_aa: CASSWTPSDNSPLHF

v_call: TRBV20-1
j_call: TRBJ1-6
d_call: -
clone_size: -
cdr3_nt: TGCAGTGCTATTATTTCGACAGGCAGCTCCTATAATTCACCCCTCCACTTT
cdr3_aa: CSAIISTGSSYNSPLHF

v_call: TRBV18
j_call: TRBJ2-7
d_call: -
clone_size: -
cdr3_nt: TGTGCCAGCTCACCGCCGGCAGGGTCCTACGAGCAGTACTTC
cdr3_aa: CASSPPAGSYEQYF

v_call: TRBV27
j_call: TRBJ2-3
d_call: TRBD2
clone_size: few
cdr3_nt: TGTGCCAGCAGTTTGCGAGTAGCGGGCTCAGATACGCAGTATTTT
cdr3_aa: CASSLRVAGSDTQYF

v_call: TRBV7-2
j_call: TRBJ2-3
d_call: TRBD2
clone_size: few
cdr3_nt: TGTGCCAGCAGTCACCGGAGACTAGCGACAGATACGCAGTATTTT
cdr3_aa: CASSHRRLATDTQYF

v_call: TRBV6-5
j_call: TRBJ2-3
d_call: -
clone_size: many
cdr3_nt: TGTGCCAGCAGTTACTCCCATGGAGATACGCAGTATTTT
cdr3_aa: CASSYSHGDTQYF

v_call: TRBV2
j_call: TRBJ2-5
d_call: TRBD1
clone_size: few
cdr3_nt: TGTGCCAGCAGGTATCGGACAGGGACGTACCAAGAGACCCAGTACTTC
cdr3_aa: CASRYRTGTYQETQYF

v_call: TRBV6-5
j_call: TRBJ2-2
d_call: -
clone_size: few
cdr3_nt: TGTGCCAGCAGTTATACTGTCACCGGGGAGCTGTTTTTT
cdr3_aa: CASSYTVTGELFF

v_call: TRBV28
j_call: TRBJ2-3
d_call: TRBD2
clone_size: few
cdr3_nt: TGTGCCAGCAGTCTCCTCCCGGGACTAGAGCAGTATTTT
cdr3_aa: CASSLLPGLEQYF

v_call: TRBV12-3/TRBV12-4
j_call: TRBJ1-3
d_call: -
clone_size: few
cdr3_nt: TGTGCCAGCAGAAATATCTGGACGGGACCCTCTGGAAACACCATATATTTT
cdr3_aa: CASRNIWTGPSGNTIYF

v_call: TRBV19
j_call: TRBJ2-7
d_call: TRBD1
clone_size: -
cdr3_nt: TGTGCCAGTAGTACCGGGACAGGGTACTACGAGCAGTACTTC
cdr3_aa: CASSTGTGYYEQYF

v_call: TRBV10-3
j_call: TRBJ2-3
d_call: TRBD1
clone_size: -
cdr3_nt: TGTGCCATCGCAGAGTGGGGACAGGGATTTACAGATACGCAGTATTTT
cdr3_aa: CAIAEWGQGFTDTQYF

v_call: TRBV19
j_call: TRBJ1-1
d_call: -
clone_size: -
cdr3_nt: TGTGCCAGTAGTCCCAAGTCCGGGTATGAAGCTTTCTTT
cdr3_aa: CASSPKSGYEAFF

v_call: TRBV4-1
j_call: TRBJ2-1
d_call: -
clone_size: many
cdr3_nt: TGCGCCAGCAGCCAAGAGGGCGGGAATAATGAGCAGTTCTTC
cdr3_aa: CASSQEGGNNEQFF

v_call: TRBV12-3/TRBV12-4
j_call: TRBJ2-3
d_call: -
clone_size: -
cdr3_nt: TGTGCCACCAAGGGGTTTGGCACAGATACGCAGTATTTT
cdr3_aa: CATKGFGTDTQYF

v_call: TRBV18
j_call: TRBJ2-3
d_call: TRBD1
clone_size: few
cdr3_nt: TGTGCCAGCTCACCACCTACAGGGGACACAGATACGCAGTATTTT
cdr3_aa: CASSPPTGDTDTQYF

v_call: TRBV20-1
j_call: TRBJ2-7
d_call: TRBD1
clone_size: -
cdr3_nt: TGCAGTGCTAGAGACTCGGACAGGGCCTACGAGCAGTACTTC
cdr3_aa: CSARDSDRAYEQYF

v_call: TRBV27
j_call: TRBJ1-5
d_call: TRBD1
clone_size: -
cdr3_nt: TGTGCCAGCAGTCCACGGACAGGGAGGAAGGATCAGCCCCAGCATTTT
cdr3_aa: CASSPRTGRKDQPQHF

v_call: TRBV3-1
j_call: TRBJ2-5
d_call: TRBD2
clone_size: -
cdr3_nt: TGTGCCAGCAGCCACGACAGACTAGCGGGAGAGACCCAGTACTTC
cdr3_aa: CASSHDRLAGETQYF

v_call: TRBV7-3
j_call: TRBJ1-2
d_call: -
clone_size: few
cdr3_nt: TGTGCCAGCAGCTTAAATCCCGGATTAGCTAACTATGGCTACACCTTC
cdr3_aa: CASSLNPGLANYGYTF

v_call: TRBV7-6
j_call: TRBJ1-1
d_call: -
clone_size: few
cdr3_nt: TGTGCCAGCAGCTTAATTCCGGAGAACACTGAAGCTTTCTTT
cdr3_aa: CASSLIPENTEAFF

v_call: TRBV10-3
j_call: TRBJ2-7
d_call: -
clone_size: many
cdr3_nt: TGTGCCATCAGTGAGGTAGGCTATACCTACGAGCAGTACTTC
cdr3_aa: CAISEVGYTYEQYF

v_call: TRBV25-1
j_call: TRBJ2-3
d_call: -
clone_size: -
cdr3_nt: TGTGCCAGCAGTGATGGGGCTGGTACAGATACGCAGTATTTT
cdr3_aa: CASSDGAGTDTQYF

v_call: TRBV18
j_call: TRBJ2-1
d_call: TRBD2
clone_size: -
cdr3_nt: TGTGCCAGCTCACTAACTACCGGGACTAGATACAATGAGCAGTTCTTC
cdr3_aa: CASSLTTGTRYNEQFF

v_call: TRBV4-1
j_call: TRBJ1-1
d_call: -
clone_size: few
cdr3_nt: TGCGCCAGCAGCCAAGATAAACAGAGGAACACTGAAGCTTTCTTT
cdr3_aa: CASSQDKQRNTEAFF

v_call: TRBV27
j_call: TRBJ2-6
d_call: -
clone_size: many
cdr3_nt: TGTGCCAGCAGTTTGAGACCCGGGCATGGGGCCAACGTCCTGACTTTC
cdr3_aa: CASSLRPGHGANVLTF

v_call: TRBV19
j_call: TRBJ1-1
d_call: TRBD1
clone_size: -
cdr3_nt: TGTGCCAGTAGTATAGCCAGGGGGCTCAACACTGAAGCTTTCTTT
cdr3_aa: CASSIARGLNTEAFF

v_call: TRBV27
j_call: TRBJ1-2
d_call: -
clone_size: -
cdr3_nt: TGTGCCAGCAAGGGTCCGGGCCTCAACTATGGCTACACCTTC
cdr3_aa: CASKGPGLNYGYTF